The 22 T cell receptor beta chains below come from one sample, sequenced in a study of shared clonotypes between healthy human individuals. Produced via immunoSEQ multiplex PCR; TCRdb's table is partial and in-frame only. Of some 1,100,000 clones in the sample, roughly 74% were seen once. Sequences were obtained from memory CD4+ T cells from PBMCs. This sample's subset: CD45RA-negative fraction. The receptors come from a man aged 18-30 years in good health. Some clones in this sample may be carry-over from other donors' samples.

The table lists this clone with many counts. The chain is built from TRBV28 and TRBJ2-1, with 7 bases fitting TRBD1. Trimming at V came to 3 bases and at J to 7 bases, leaving 9 bases not matched to a gene. CDR1 is MDHEN, CDR2 SYDVKM, per germline. The CDR3 runs 15 residues. The CDR3 DNA follows: TGTGCCAGCAGTTTGGGGGACAGATATGGTAATGAGCAGTTCTTC. Protein: CASSLGDRYGNEQFF.

The V call is TRBV7-9, the J call TRBJ2-7; 11 positions match TRBD2. The CDR3 has 16 residues. CDR1 SEHNR and CDR2 FQNEAQ come from the germline V gene (reference sequence). Germline trimming cut 4 bases from V and 5 bases from J; bases unmatched to any gene: 10. CDR3 residues: CASSSYSSGRAHEQYF. The CDR3 nucleotides read TGTGCCAGCAGCTCCTACAGTAGCGGGAGGGCCCACGAGCAGTACTTC.

This chain connects TRBV27 to TRBJ2-1; D gene unclear. The CDR3 is made up of 16 amino acids. Trimming removed 6 bases at V and 7 bases at J, with 22 bases between. Germline V gives CDR1 MNHEY, CDR2 SMNVEV (reference sequence). The CDR3 protein is CASSPPGPRRSNEQFF. The DNA of the CDR3 is TGTGCCAGCAGCCCGCCGGGTCCTAGGCGGTCAAATGAGCAGTTCTTC.

V gene TRBV5-4 combines with J gene TRBJ2-2; D might be TRBD1 (6 bases). Germline CDR1 is SGHNT and CDR2 is YYREEE (reference sequence). The CDR3 totals 15 residues. Deletions cut 4 bases from V and 0 bases from J, with 10 bases between. CDR3: CASSPDSTNTGELFF. The CDR3 DNA follows: TGTGCCAGCAGCCCGGACAGCACGAACACCGGGGAGCTGTTTTTT.

This clone turned up a few times. The same CDR3 arises from other DNA sequences in this sample as well. The CDR3 loop reads CASSTGTEETQYF. As DNA, the CDR3 is TGCGCCAGCAGCACCGGGACCGAAGAGACCCAGTACTTC. This rearrangement joins TRBV5-1 to TRBJ2-5; D could derive from TRBD1 or TRBD2 (5 bases each). V lost 4 bases and J lost 3, with 10 bases in between. Looked up from germline, CDR1 is SGHRS and CDR2 is YFSETQ. CDR3 length equals 13 residues.

CDR3 loop: CASSPRVGYQETQYF. In DNA, the CDR3 is TGTGCCAGCAGCCCCCGGGTTGGATACCAAGAGACCCAGTACTTC. The rearrangement links TRBV7-9 to TRBJ2-5, with D unclear. Germline V gene lookup returns CDR1 SEHNR and CDR2 FQNEAQ (reference sequence). This CDR3 spans 15 amino acids. Trimming shortened V by 5 bases and J by 0 bases, and 13 bases separated the two germline ends.

The chain has TRBV5-1 and TRBJ1-1; 8 bases line up with TRBD1. CDR3 length equals 15 residues. The germline V gene encodes CDR1 SGHRS and CDR2 YFSETQ. The J segment lost 4 bases and the V segment lost 7 bases, leaving 12 bases of the junction unmatched. The chain's CDR3 is CASGVIQGAATEAFF. CDR3 nucleotide sequence: TGCGCCAGCGGCGTCATCCAGGGGGCCGCCACTGAAGCTTTCTTT.

The chain employs TRBV5-8 and TRBJ2-5; D is tentatively TRBD1 or TRBD2 (5 bases each). This CDR3 comprises 15 residues. V was shortened by 2 bases and J by 2 bases, with 13 bases between the two germline ends. Looked up from germline, CDR1 is SGHTS and CDR2 is YDEGEE. The CDR3 spells CASSFRDLEQETQYF. CDR3 DNA sequence: TGTGCCAGCAGCTTCCGGGACCTAGAACAAGAGACCCAGTACTTC.

The J gene is TRBJ2-6, the V gene TRBV7-8; D is unresolved. Germline V gives CDR1 SGHVS, CDR2 FQNEAQ. This CDR3 spans 16 amino acids. Trimming left V 5 bases short and J 0 bases short, with 11 bases between. CDR3 amino acids: CASSLGGFSGANVLTF. CDR3 bases: TGTGCCAGCAGCCTAGGTGGGTTCTCTGGGGCCAACGTCCTGACTTTC.

The chain links TRBV6-5 to TRBJ2-7; D is unclear. Germline CDR1 is MNHEY and CDR2 is SVGAGI. With 3 bases removed from V and 6 bases from J, the gap between germline ends came to 6 bases. The CDR3 has 11 amino acids. Written as DNA, the CDR3 is TGTGCCAGCAGTTATCATAGCGAGCAGTACTTC. Its translation: CASSYHSEQYF.

Worth noting for this clone: Other DNA sequences within the sample encode an identical CDR3. The chain joins TRBV7-3 to TRBJ1-1, with D unresolved. Per germline, CDR1 SGHTA and CDR2 FQGTGA. The CDR3 has 13 residues. The V and J ends lost 3 bases and 1 base respectively, with 6 bases between them. The CDR3 reads CASSFRRNTEAFF. CDR3 DNA: TGTGCCAGCAGCTTCCGCAGGAACACTGAAGCTTTCTTT.

V is TRBV7-3 and J is TRBJ2-3; TRBD2 aligns across 13 bases. Germline V gene data show CDR1 as SGHTA and CDR2 as FQGTGA. After removal of 0 bases from V and 0 bases from J, the junction contained 12 bases not matched to a gene. CDR3 length equals 21 residues. The CDR3 sequence is CASSLTHLGTSGKGSTDTQYF. CDR3 coding DNA: TGTGCCAGCAGCTTAACCCACCTAGGGACTAGCGGGAAAGGAAGCACAGATACGCAGTATTTT.

The rearrangement links TRBV28 to TRBJ1-3; D is ambiguous. Trimming cost V 5 bases and J 0 bases, with 11 bases left between them. The CDR3 runs to 15 residues. The germline gives CDR1 MDHEN, CDR2 SYDVKM. The CDR3 DNA reads TGTGCCAGCAGTGCGATTAGATTCTCTGGAAACACCATATATTTT. It translates to CASSAIRFSGNTIYF.

The chain combines TRBV18 with TRBJ1-2; D is perhaps TRBD1 (5 bases). Germline values: CDR1 KGHSH, CDR2 LQKENI. The ends were cut back, 3 bases at V and 8 bases at J, with 19 bases in the middle. The CDR3 loop spans 15 amino acids. This CDR3 reads CASSPLEVTGLGYTF. For the CDR3, the DNA is TGTGCCAGCTCACCCCTAGAGGTCACGGGACTCGGCTACACCTTC.

This clone was seen ten or more times. The chain uses TRBV11-2 and TRBJ2-2, with D tentatively TRBD2 (6 bases). The CDR3 is 17 residues long. Looked up from germline, CDR1 is SGHAT and CDR2 is FQNNGV. Deletions cut 5 bases from V and 5 bases from J, with 21 bases between. The CDR3 is CASSPARGLGRTGELFF. The CDR3 coding sequence is TGTGCCAGCAGCCCCGCCCGGGGACTGGGTCGGACCGGGGAGCTGTTTTTT.

The chain couples TRBV2 to TRBJ1-5; TRBD1 matches at 7 bases. CDR1 and CDR2 from the germline V gene are SNHLY and FYNNEI. V lost 6 bases and J lost 0; bases outside the gene matches: 14. The CDR3 consists of 18 residues. In DNA form, the CDR3 reads TGTGCCAGCAGAGATCTAAGTTGGGACAGAGATAGCAATCAGCCCCAGCATTTT. Encoded protein: CASRDLSWDRDSNQPQHF. The variable domain in full, with the rest retrieved from reference TRBV2 and TRBJ1-5, is EPEVTQTPSHQVTQMGQEVILRCVPISNHLYFYWYRQILGQKVEFLVSFYNNEISEKSEIFDDQFSVERPDGSNFTLKIRSTKLEDSAMYFCASRDLSWDRDSNQPQHFGDGTRLSIL.

The chain joins TRBV10-3 to TRBJ1-1, with 10 bases lining up with TRBD1. The CDR3 spans 15 residues. Germline CDR1 reads ENHRY; CDR2 reads SYGVKD. The V segment lost 0 bases and the J segment 4 bases; nucleotides outside the gene matches: 2. The CDR3 DNA reads as TGTGCCATCAGTGAGTCGGACAGGGGGACCACTGAAGCTTTCTTT. Translation gives CAISESDRGTTEAFF.

This clone came up once. The chain is built from TRBV4-1 and TRBJ2-1; D gene unclear. The CDR3 sequence is 13 residues long. Germline V gene sequence: CDR1 MGHRA, CDR2 YSYEKL. V lost 2 bases and J lost 7, with 9 bases in between. The CDR3 is CASSQLLINEQFF. CDR3 bases: TGCGCCAGCAGCCAACTTCTGATAAATGAGCAGTTCTTC.

This chain links TRBV28 with TRBJ2-1; a weak D match, TRBD1 (6 bases). V was pared by 7 bases and J by 3 bases, with 22 bases between. The CDR3 spans 17 residues. CDR1 is MDHEN and CDR2 is SYDVKM in the germline V gene. The CDR3 region has the DNA TGTGCCAGCACCCCTTCCCTAGGGGGAGCCCACTACAATGAGCAGTTCTTC. Encoded protein: CASTPSLGGAHYNEQFF.

The gene calls are TRBV9 and TRBJ1-3, with TRBD1 matching over 9 bases. Germline assignment: CDR1 SGDLS and CDR2 YYNGEE. There are 14 residues in the CDR3. The V segment lost 2 bases and the J segment 8 bases; nucleotides outside the gene matches: 5. The CDR3 protein is CASSVRDREDTIYF. The CDR3 nucleotides are TGTGCCAGCAGCGTCAGGGACAGGGAGGACACCATATATTTT.

This clone was seen just once. This chain uses TRBV5-1 with TRBJ2-1, with 10 bases fitting TRBD2. This CDR3 spans 16 amino acids. Germline loops: CDR1 SGHRS, CDR2 YFSETQ. V shed 1 base, J shed 2 bases, and the junction held 3 bases outside the gene matches. The CDR3 loop is CASSLRLAGAYNEQFF. The CDR3, as DNA: TGCGCCAGCAGCTTGAGGCTAGCGGGAGCCTACAATGAGCAGTTCTTC. Together with reference TRBV5-1 and TRBJ2-1, the CDR3 gives the full variable domain: KAGVTQTPRYLIKTRGQQVTLSCSPISGHRSVSWYQQTPGQGLQFLFEYFSETQRNKGNFPGRFSGRQFSNSRSEMNVSTLELGDSALYLCASSLRLAGAYNEQFFGPGTRLTVL.

The chain employs TRBV7-9 and TRBJ2-3; D unresolved. Deletions cut 5 bases from V and 2 bases from J, with 8 bases between. CDR3 length: 13 amino acids. In germline, CDR1 is SEHNR, CDR2 FQNEAQ (reference sequence). The CDR3 sequence is CASSHGHTDTQYF. The CDR3 DNA sequence: TGTGCCAGCAGCCATGGGCACACAGATACGCAGTATTTT.